This T cell receptor (beta chain) was sequenced during a study of CD8 T cells in Susac syndrome. The patients serving as multiple sclerosis controls were treatment-naive. They had stable or active relapsing-remitting disease and fulfilled revised McDonald criteria. The RNA input was roughly 0.45 to 1 ug, and it was reverse transcribed with random hexamers. Amplification of TCR beta CDR3 across 54 Vbeta and 13 Jbeta was performed with immunoSEQ multiplex PCR. In TCRdb, the immunoSEQ multiplex PCR reads were re-called with MiXCR into one record per CDR3 protein. Counted here are around 180,000 distinct CDR3 sequences, approximately 96% occurring once; the ten biggest clones make up about 0.093%. Germline V gene lookup returns CDR1 SGHAT and CDR2 FQNNGV. Trimming pared 7 bases from V and 5 bases from J, leaving 14 bases between. The CDR3 loop spans 13 amino acids.

The chain combines TRBV11-2 with TRBJ2-5, with a tentative D call TRBD2 (5 bases). The sample was CD4+ T cells from PBMCs. The receptor comes from a human donor with multiple sclerosis. The CDR3 nucleotides are TGTGCCAGCACCTACGGGGAGCGGGAGACCCAGTACTTC. Amino acid sequence: CASTYGERETQYF.